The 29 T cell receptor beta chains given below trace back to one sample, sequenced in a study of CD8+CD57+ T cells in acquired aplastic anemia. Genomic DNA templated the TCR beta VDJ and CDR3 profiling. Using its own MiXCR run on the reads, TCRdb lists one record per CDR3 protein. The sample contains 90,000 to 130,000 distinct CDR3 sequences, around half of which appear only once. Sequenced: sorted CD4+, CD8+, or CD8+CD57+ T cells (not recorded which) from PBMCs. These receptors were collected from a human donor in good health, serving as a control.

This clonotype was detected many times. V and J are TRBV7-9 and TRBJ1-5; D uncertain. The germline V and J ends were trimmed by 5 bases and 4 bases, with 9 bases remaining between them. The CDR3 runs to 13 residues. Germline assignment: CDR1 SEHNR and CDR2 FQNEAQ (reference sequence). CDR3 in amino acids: CASSRFDNQPQHF. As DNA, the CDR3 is TGTGCCAGCAGCCGCTTCGATAATCAGCCCCAGCATTTT. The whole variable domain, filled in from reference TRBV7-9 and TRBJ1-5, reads DTGVSQNPRHKITKRGQNVTFRCDPISEHNRLYWYRQTLGQGPEFLTYFQNEAQLEKSRLLSDRFSAERPKGSFSTLEIQRTEQGDSAMYLCASSRFDNQPQHFGDGTRLSIL.

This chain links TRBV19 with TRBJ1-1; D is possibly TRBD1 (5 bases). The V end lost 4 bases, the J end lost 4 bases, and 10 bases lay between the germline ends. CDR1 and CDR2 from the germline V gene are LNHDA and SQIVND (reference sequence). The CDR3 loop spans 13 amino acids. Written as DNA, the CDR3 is TGTGCCAGTAGTACAGGGCTGGCCACTGAAGCTTTCTTT. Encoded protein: CASSTGLATEAFF.

CDR3 nucleotide sequence: TGTGCCAGCAGGGGGGCCAGGGGGAACACTGAAGCTTTCTTT. This translates into CASRGARGNTEAFF. The genes are TRBV2 and TRBJ1-1; D may be TRBD1 (6 bases). Trimming cost V 6 bases and J 1 base, with 12 bases left between them. Per germline, CDR1 SNHLY and CDR2 FYNNEI. The length of the CDR3 is 14 residues.

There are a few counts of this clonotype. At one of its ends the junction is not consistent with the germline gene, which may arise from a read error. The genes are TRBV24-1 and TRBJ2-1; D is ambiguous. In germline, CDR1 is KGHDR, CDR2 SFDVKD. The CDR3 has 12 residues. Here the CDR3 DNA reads TGTGCCAGCAGTCAATCGTACAATGAGCAGTTCTTC. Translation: CASSQSYNEQFF.

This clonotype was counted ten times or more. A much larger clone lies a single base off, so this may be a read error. This CDR3 is CASSEVGGQGTQYF. DNA of the CDR3: TGTGCCAGCAGTGAAGTGGGGGGGCAGGGGACCCAGTACTTC. The genes are TRBV2 and TRBJ2-5, with D maybe TRBD2 (7 bases). The CDR3 is 14 amino acids. V shed 1 base and J shed 7 bases, with 13 bases lying between them. Germline CDR1 reads SNHLY; CDR2 reads FYNNEI. The full variable domain, its missing parts supplied by reference TRBV2 and TRBJ2-5, is EPEVTQTPSHQVTQMGQEVILRCVPISNHLYFYWYRQILGQKVEFLVSFYNNEISEKSEIFDDQFSVERPDGSNFTLKIRSTKLEDSAMYFCASSEVGGQGTQYFGPGTRLLVL.

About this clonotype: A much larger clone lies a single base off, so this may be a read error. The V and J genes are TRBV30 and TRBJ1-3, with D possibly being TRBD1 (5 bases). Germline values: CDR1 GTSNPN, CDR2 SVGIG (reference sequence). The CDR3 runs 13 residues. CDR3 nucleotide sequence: TGTACCTGGTCATGGGGGTCTGGAAACACCATATATTTT. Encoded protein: CTWSWGSGNTIYF.

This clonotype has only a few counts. The CDR3: CASSQSGLEGLGQETQYF. The CDR3 DNA is TGTGCCAGCAGCCAATCCGGCCTCGAGGGACTAGGCCAAGAGACCCAGTACTTC. The rearrangement joins TRBV4-2 to TRBJ2-5; 8 nucleotides align to TRBD2. The CDR3 loop spans 18 amino acids. CDR1 and CDR2 (germline): LGHNA, YNFKEQ. The ends lost 2 bases at V and 1 base at J; junction bases unmatched: 12.

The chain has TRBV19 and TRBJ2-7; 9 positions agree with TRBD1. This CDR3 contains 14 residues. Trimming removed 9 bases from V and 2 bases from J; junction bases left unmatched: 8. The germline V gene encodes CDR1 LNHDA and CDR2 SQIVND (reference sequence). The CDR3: CASRQGEGPYEQYF. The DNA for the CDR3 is TGTGCCAGCCGACAGGGGGAGGGGCCCTACGAGCAGTACTTC.

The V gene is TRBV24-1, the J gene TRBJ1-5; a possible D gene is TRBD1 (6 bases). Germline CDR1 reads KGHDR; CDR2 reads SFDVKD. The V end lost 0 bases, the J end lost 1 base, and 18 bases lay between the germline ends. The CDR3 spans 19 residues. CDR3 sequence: CATSDLQWGGRGSNQPQHF. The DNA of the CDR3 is TGTGCCACCAGTGATTTGCAATGGGGGGGGCGGGGGAGCAATCAGCCCCAGCATTTT.

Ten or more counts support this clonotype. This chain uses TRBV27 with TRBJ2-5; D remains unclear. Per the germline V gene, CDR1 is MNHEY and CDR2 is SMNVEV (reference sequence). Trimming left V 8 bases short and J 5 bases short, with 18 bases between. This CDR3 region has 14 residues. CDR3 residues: CASGMLGPGETQYF. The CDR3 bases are TGTGCCAGCGGGATGTTAGGGCCCGGGGAGACCCAGTACTTC.

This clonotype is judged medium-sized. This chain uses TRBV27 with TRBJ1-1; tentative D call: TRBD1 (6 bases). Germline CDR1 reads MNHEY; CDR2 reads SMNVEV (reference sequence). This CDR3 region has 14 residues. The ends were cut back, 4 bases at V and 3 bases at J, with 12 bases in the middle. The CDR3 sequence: CASSWGGVDTEAFF. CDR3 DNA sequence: TGTGCCAGCAGTTGGGGGGGCGTCGACACTGAAGCTTTCTTT.

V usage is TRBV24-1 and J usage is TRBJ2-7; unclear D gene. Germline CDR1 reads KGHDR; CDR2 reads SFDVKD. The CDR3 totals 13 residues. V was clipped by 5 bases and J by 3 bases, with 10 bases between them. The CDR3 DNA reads TGTGCCACCAGTGGTGAACCGAGCTACGAGCAGTACTTC. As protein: CATSGEPSYEQYF.

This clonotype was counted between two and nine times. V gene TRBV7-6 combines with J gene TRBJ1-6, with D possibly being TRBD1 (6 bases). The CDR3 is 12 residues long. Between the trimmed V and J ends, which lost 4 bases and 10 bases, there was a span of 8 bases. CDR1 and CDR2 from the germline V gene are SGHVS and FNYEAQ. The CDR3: CASSSGESPLHF. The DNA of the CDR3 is TGTGCCAGCAGCTCAGGGGAATCACCCCTCCACTTT.

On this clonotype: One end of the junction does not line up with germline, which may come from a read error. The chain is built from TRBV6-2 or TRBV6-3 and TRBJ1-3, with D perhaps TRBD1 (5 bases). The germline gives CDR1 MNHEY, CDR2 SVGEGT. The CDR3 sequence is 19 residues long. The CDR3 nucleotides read TGTGCCAGCAGTTACGCGGGCCCGAACAGGAGAACAGCGGGAAACGCCATATATTTT. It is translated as CASSYAGPNRRTAGNAIYF.

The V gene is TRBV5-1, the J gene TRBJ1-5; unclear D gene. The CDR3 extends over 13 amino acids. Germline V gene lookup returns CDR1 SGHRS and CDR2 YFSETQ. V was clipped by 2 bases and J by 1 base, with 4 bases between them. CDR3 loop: CASSFASNQPQHF. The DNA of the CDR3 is TGCGCCAGCAGCTTCGCGAGCAATCAGCCCCAGCATTTT.

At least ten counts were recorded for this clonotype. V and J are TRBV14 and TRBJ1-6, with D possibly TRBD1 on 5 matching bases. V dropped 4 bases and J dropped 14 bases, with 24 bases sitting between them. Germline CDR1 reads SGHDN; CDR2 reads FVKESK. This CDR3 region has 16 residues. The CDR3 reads CASSPGGEGPAETLHF. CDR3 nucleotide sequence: TGTGCCAGCAGCCCAGGCGGAGAGGGGCCGGCTGAGACCCTCCACTTT.

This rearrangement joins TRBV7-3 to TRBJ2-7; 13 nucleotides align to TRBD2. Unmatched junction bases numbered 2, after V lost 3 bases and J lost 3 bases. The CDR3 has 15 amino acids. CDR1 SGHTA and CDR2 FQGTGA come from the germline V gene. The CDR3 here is CASSLGTSGVYEQYF. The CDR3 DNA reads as TGTGCCAGCAGCTTGGGGACTAGCGGGGTCTACGAGCAGTACTTC.

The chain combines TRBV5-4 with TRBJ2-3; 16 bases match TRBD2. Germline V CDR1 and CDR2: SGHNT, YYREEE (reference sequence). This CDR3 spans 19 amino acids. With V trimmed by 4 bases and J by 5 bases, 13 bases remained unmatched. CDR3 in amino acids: CASSLGLAGGLTIIDTQYF. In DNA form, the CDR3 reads TGTGCCAGCAGCCTGGGACTAGCGGGGGGGCTTACCATCATAGATACGCAGTATTTT.

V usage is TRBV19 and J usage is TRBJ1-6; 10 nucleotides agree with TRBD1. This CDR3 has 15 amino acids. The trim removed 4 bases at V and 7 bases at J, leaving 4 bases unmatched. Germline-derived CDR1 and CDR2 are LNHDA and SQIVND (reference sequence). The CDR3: CASSTQGQGNSPLHF. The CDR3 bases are TGTGCCAGTAGTACGCAGGGACAGGGGAATTCACCCCTCCACTTT. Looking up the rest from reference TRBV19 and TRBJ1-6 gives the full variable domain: DGGITQSPKYLFRKEGQNVTLSCEQNLNHDAMYWYRQDPGQGLRLIYYSQIVNDFQKGDIAEGYSVSREKKESFPLTVTSAQKNPTAFYLCASSTQGQGNSPLHFGNGTRLTVT.

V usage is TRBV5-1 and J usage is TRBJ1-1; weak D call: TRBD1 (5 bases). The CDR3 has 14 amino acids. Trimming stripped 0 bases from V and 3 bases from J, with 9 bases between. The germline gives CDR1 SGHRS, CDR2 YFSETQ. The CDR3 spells CASSLDRTYTEAFF. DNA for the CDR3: TGCGCCAGCAGCTTGGACAGGACTTACACTGAAGCTTTCTTT.

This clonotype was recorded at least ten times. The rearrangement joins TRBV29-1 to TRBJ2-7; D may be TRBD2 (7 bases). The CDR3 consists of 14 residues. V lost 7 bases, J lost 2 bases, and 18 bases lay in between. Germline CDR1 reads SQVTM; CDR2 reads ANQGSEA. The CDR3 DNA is TGCAGCGCTAGGATGGGGGGGCAAACCTACGAGCAGTACTTC. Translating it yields CSARMGGQTYEQYF.

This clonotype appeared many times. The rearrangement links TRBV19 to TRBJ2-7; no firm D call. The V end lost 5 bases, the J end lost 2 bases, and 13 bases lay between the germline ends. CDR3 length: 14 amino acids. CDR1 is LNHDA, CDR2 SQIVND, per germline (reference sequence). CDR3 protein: CASSLDGFAYEQYF. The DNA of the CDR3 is TGTGCCAGTAGTTTGGACGGATTCGCCTACGAGCAGTACTTC.

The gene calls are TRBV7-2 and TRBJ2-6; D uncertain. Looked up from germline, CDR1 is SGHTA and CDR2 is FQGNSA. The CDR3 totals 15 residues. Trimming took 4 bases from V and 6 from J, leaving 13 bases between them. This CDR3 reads CASSSRVLEANVLTF. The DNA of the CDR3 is TGTGCCAGCAGCTCTCGGGTTCTTGAGGCCAACGTCCTGACTTTC.

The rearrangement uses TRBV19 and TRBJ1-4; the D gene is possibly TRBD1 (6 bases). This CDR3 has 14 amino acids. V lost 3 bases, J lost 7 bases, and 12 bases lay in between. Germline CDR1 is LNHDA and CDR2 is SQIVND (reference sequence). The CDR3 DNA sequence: TGTGCCAGTAGTATTCAGGGGCTAGGTGAAAAACTGTTTTTT. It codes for CASSIQGLGEKLFF.

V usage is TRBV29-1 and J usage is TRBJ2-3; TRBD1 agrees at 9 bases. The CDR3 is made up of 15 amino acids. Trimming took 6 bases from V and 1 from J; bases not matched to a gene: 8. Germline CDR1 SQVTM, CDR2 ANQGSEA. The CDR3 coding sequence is TGCAGCGTCAGACTGGGGGACAGGGGCACAGATACGCAGTATTTT. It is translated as CSVRLGDRGTDTQYF.

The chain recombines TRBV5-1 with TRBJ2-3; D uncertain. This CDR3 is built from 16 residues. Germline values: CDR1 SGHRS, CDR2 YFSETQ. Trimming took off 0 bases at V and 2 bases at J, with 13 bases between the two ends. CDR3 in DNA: TGCGCCAGCAGCTTGGACGGTTTTGGAAACACAGATACGCAGTATTTT. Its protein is CASSLDGFGNTDTQYF.

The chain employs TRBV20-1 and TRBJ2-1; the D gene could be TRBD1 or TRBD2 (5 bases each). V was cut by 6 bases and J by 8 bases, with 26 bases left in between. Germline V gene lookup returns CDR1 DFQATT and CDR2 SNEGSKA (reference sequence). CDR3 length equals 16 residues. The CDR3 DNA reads TGCAGTGCACCGGGGAAGTTCTGGGGGATAGGGGATGAGCAGTTCTTC. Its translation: CSAPGKFWGIGDEQFF.

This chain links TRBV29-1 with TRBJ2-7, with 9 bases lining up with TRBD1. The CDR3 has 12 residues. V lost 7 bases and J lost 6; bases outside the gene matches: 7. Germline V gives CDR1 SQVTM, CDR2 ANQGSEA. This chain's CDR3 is CSGLQGAGEQYF. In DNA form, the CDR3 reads TGCAGCGGCCTACAGGGGGCAGGCGAGCAGTACTTC.

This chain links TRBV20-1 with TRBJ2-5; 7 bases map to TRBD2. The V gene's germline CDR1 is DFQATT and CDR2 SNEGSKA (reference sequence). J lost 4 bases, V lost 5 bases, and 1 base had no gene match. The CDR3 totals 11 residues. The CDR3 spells CSAGEGETQYF. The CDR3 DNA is TGCAGTGCTGGGGAGGGAGAGACCCAGTACTTC.